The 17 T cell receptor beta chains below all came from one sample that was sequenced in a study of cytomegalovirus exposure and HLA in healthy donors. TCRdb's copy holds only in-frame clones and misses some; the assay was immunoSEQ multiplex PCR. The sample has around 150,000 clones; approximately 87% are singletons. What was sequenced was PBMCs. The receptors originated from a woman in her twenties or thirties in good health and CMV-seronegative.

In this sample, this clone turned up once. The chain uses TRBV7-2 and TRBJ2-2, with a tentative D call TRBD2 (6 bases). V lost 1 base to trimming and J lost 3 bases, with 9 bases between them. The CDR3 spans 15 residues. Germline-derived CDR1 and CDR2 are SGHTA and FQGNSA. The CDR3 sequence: CASSLVPGDTGELFF. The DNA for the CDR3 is TGTGCCAGCAGCTTAGTGCCGGGAGACACCGGGGAGCTGTTTTTT.

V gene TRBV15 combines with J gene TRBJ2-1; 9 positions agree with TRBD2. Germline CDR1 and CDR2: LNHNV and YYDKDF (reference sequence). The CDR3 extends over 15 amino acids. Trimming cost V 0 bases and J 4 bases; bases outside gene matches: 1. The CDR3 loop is CATSRDSGGYNEQFF. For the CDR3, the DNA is TGTGCCACCAGCAGAGATAGCGGGGGATACAATGAGCAGTTCTTC. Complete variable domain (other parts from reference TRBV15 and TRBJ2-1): DAMVIQNPRYQVTQFGKPVTLSCSQTLNHNVMYWYQQKSSQAPKLLFHYYDKDFNNEADTPDNFQSRRPNTSFCFLDIRSPGLGDTAMYLCATSRDSGGYNEQFFGPGTRLTVL.

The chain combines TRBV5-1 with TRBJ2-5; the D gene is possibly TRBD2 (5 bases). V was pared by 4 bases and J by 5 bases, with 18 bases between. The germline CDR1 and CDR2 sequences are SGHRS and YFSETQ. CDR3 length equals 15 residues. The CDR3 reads CASSHGLIPGETQYF. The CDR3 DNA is TGCGCCAGCAGCCACGGACTCATTCCGGGGGAGACCCAGTACTTC.

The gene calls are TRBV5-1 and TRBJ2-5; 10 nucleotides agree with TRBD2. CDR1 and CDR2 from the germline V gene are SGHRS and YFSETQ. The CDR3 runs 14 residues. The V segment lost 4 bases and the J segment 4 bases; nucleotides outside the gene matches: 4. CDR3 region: CASSVAGGAETQYF. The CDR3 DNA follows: TGCGCCAGCAGCGTAGCGGGGGGTGCAGAGACCCAGTACTTC.

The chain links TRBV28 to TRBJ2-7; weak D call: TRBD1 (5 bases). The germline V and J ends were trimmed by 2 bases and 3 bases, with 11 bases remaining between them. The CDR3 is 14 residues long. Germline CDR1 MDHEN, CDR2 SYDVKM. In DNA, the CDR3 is TGTGCCAGCAGTTTAGCAGGGAAAAGCTACGAGCAGTACTTC. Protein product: CASSLAGKSYEQYF.

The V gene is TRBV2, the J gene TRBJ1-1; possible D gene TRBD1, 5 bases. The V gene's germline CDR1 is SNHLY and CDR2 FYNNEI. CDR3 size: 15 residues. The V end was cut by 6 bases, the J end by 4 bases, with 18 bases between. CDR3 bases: TGTGCCAGCAGCGCTCGGACCCGGGACGCCACTGAAGCTTTCTTT. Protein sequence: CASSARTRDATEAFF.

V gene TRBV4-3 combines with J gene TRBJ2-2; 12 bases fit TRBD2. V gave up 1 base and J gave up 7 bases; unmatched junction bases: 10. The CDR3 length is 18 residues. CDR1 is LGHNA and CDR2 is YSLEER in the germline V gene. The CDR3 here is CASSQGHRTSGNVGELFF. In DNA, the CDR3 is TGCGCCAGCAGCCAAGGGCACCGGACTAGCGGGAACGTCGGGGAGCTGTTTTTT.

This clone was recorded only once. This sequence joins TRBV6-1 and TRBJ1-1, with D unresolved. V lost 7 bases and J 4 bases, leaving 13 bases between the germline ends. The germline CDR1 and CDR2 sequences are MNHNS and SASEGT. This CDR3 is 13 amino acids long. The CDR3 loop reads CASNQKMSTEAFF. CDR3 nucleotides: TGTGCCAGCAACCAAAAGATGAGCACTGAAGCTTTCTTT.

CDR3 DNA sequence: TGTGCCAGCAGCTTAGGTAGTGAGCAGTTCTTC. Translation: CASSLGSEQFF. The rearrangement joins TRBV5-6 to TRBJ2-1; D is unresolved. The CDR3 totals 11 residues. Germline loops: CDR1 SGHDT, CDR2 YYEEEE. V lost 2 bases to trimming and J lost 9 bases, with 6 bases between them.

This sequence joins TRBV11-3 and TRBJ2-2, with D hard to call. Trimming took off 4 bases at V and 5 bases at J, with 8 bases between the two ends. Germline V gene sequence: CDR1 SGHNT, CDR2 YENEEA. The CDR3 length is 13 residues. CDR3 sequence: CASSSRRTGELFF. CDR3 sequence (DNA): TGTGCCAGCAGCTCCAGACGAACCGGGGAGCTGTTTTTT.

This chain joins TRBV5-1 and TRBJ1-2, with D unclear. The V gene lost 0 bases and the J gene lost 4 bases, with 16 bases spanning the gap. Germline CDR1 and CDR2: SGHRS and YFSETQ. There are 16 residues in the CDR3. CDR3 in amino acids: CASSLETSPEVYGYTF. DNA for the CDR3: TGCGCCAGCAGCTTGGAGACATCCCCGGAGGTCTATGGCTACACCTTC.

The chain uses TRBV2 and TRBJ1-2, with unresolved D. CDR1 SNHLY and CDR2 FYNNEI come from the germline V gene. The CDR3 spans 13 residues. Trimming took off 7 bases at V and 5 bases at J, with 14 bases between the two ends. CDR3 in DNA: TGTGCCAGCATTCAGGCCGGGTTTTATGGCTACACCTTC. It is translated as CASIQAGFYGYTF.

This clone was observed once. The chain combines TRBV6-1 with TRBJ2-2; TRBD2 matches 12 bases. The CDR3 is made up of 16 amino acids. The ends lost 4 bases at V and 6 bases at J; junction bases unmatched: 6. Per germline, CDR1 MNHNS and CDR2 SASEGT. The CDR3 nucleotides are TGTGCCAGCAGTGGACTAGCGGGGGATAAATCCGGGGAGCTGTTTTTT. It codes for CASSGLAGDKSGELFF.

CDR3 coding DNA: TGTGCCAGCAGGTCGACCGAGCTCCTTAACTATGGCTACACCTTC. Residues: CASRSTELLNYGYTF. The rearrangement links TRBV6-1 to TRBJ1-2, with D hard to call. Germline CDR1 and CDR2: MNHNS and SASEGT. Trimming stripped 6 bases from V and 1 base from J, with 15 bases between. This CDR3 has 15 residues.

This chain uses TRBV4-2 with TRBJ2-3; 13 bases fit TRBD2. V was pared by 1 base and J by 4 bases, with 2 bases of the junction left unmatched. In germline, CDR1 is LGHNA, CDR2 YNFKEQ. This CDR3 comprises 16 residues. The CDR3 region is CASSQGTSGSADTQYF. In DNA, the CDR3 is TGTGCCAGCAGCCAAGGGACTAGCGGGAGCGCAGATACGCAGTATTTT.

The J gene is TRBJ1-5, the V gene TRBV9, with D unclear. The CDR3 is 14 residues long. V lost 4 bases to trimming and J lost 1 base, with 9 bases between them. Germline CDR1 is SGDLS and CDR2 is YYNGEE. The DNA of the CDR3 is TGTGCCAGCAGCAACCAACCGAGCAATCAGCCCCAGCATTTT. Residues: CASSNQPSNQPQHF.

CDR3 DNA: TGCGCCAGCAGCCAAGCTCGGGAGGCTTACAATGAGCAGTTCTTC. As protein: CASSQAREAYNEQFF. The chain employs TRBV4-3 and TRBJ2-1; 7 bases agree with TRBD2. The CDR3 runs 15 residues. V shed 1 base, J shed 4 bases, and the junction held 4 bases outside the gene matches. Germline CDR1 and CDR2: LGHNA and YSLEER.